The 31 T cell receptor beta chains below all came from one sample that was sequenced in a study of high-grade serous ovarian cancer treatment subgroups. Sequenced by immunoSEQ multiplex PCR; TCRdb stores in-frame clones only, minus some. Seen here are 35,000 to 45,000 clones, around three quarters observed once, and the top ten hold roughly 3%. Tumor tissue was taken before any definitive surgery or chemotherapy was given. The material sequenced was tumor tissue. These receptors were collected from a human donor with high-grade serous ovarian cancer.

The chain has TRBV15 and TRBJ2-5; possible D gene TRBD1, 6 bases. Per the germline V gene, CDR1 is LNHNV and CDR2 is YYDKDF (reference sequence). The ends were cut back, 7 bases at V and 2 bases at J, with 11 bases in the middle. The CDR3 consists of 13 residues. The CDR3 region is CATTRGWQETQYF. The CDR3 DNA is TGTGCCACCACGAGGGGGTGGCAAGAGACCCAGTACTTC.

This clone has a single count. CDR3 sequence (DNA): TGTGCCAGCAGTTCCTTCCAGGGGGCGTTCACCGGGGAGCTGTTTTTT. This sequence encodes CASSSFQGAFTGELFF. This sequence joins TRBV27 and TRBJ2-2; TRBD1 aligns across 8 bases. Germline CDR1 reads MNHEY; CDR2 reads SMNVEV (reference sequence). The length of the CDR3 is 16 residues. Trimming took 4 bases from V and 4 from J; bases not matched to a gene: 8.

The V and J genes are TRBV7-2 and TRBJ2-5; D gene uncertain. The germline CDR1 and CDR2 sequences are SGHTA and FQGNSA. The V end was cut by 4 bases, the J end by 3 bases, with 9 bases between. The CDR3 runs to 13 residues. The DNA of the CDR3 is TGTGCCAGCAGCTGGACGGTGAAAGAGACCCAGTACTTC. Amino acids: CASSWTVKETQYF.

The chain employs TRBV7-2 and TRBJ2-5; D not resolved. CDR3 length: 12 amino acids. With 5 bases removed from V and 5 bases from J, the gap between germline ends came to 9 bases. The germline gives CDR1 SGHTA, CDR2 FQGNSA. The CDR3 region has the DNA TGTGCCAGCAGCCCGCTCGGGGAGACCCAGTACTTC. Its protein product is CASSPLGETQYF.

The genes are TRBV11-2 and TRBJ2-3; D ambiguous. This CDR3 is built from 15 residues. Trimming shortened V by 5 bases and J by 0 bases, and 12 bases separated the two germline ends. The germline V gene encodes CDR1 SGHAT and CDR2 FQNNGV. The CDR3 region is CASSSSFLSTDTQYF. CDR3 in DNA: TGTGCCAGCAGCAGCTCGTTTCTGAGCACAGATACGCAGTATTTT.

In its sample, this clone was seen once. This chain uses TRBV15 with TRBJ2-5, with D possibly TRBD1 on 5 matching bases. The J call may be in error: the DNA end matches TRBJ2-7 better. The germline CDR1 and CDR2 sequences are LNHNV and YYDKDF (reference sequence). This CDR3 comprises 14 residues. The CDR3 region has the DNA TGTGCCACCAGCAGTTCCTCTAGGGGTTACGAGCAGTACTTC. Translation: CATSSSSRGYEQYF.

The genes are TRBV27 and TRBJ2-6; unclear D gene. Trimming took off 3 bases at V and 0 bases at J, with 9 bases between the two ends. Germline V gene data show CDR1 as MNHEY and CDR2 as SMNVEV (reference sequence). This CDR3 contains 16 residues. The CDR3 region is CASSFWDSSGANVLTF. CDR3 DNA sequence: TGTGCCAGCAGTTTTTGGGATTCCTCTGGGGCCAACGTCCTGACTTTC.

This rearrangement joins TRBV5-1 to TRBJ1-2; D might be TRBD1 (6 bases). Trimming shortened V by 0 bases and J by 4 bases, and 13 bases separated the two germline ends. The V gene's germline CDR1 is SGHRS and CDR2 YFSETQ. CDR3 length: 15 residues. The CDR3 protein is CASSLGQGPSYGYTF. DNA of the CDR3: TGCGCCAGCAGCTTGGGGCAGGGGCCCTCCTATGGCTACACCTTC.

The CDR3 here is CASSLAVQGQEYF. The CDR3 bases are TGTGCCAGCAGCTTGGCCGTTCAGGGCCAGGAGTACTTC. The chain combines TRBV5-5 with TRBJ2-7; tentatively, D is TRBD1 (5 bases). The ends were cut back, 0 bases at V and 11 bases at J, with 15 bases in the middle. Germline V gives CDR1 SGHKS, CDR2 YYEKEE (reference sequence). This CDR3 spans 13 amino acids. Drawing the rest from reference TRBV5-5 and TRBJ2-7, the complete variable domain is DAGVTQSPTHLIKTRGQQVTLRCSPISGHKSVSWYQQVLGQGPQFIFQYYEKEERGRGNFPDRFSARQFPNYSSELNVNALLLGDSALYLCASSLAVQGQEYFGPGTRLTVT.

This chain joins TRBV6-5 and TRBJ2-1, with D unclear. CDR1 and CDR2 (germline): MNHEY, SVGAGI. V was clipped by 2 bases and J by 4 bases, with 6 bases between them. This CDR3 spans 13 amino acids. The CDR3 reads CASSYGGYNEQFF. The CDR3 coding sequence is TGTGCCAGCAGTTACGGCGGATACAATGAGCAGTTCTTC.

The rearrangement joins TRBV28 to TRBJ1-1, with a weak D call TRBD1 (5 bases). The CDR3 extends over 14 amino acids. Trimming shortened V by 3 bases and J by 4 bases, and 12 bases separated the two germline ends. The germline V gene has CDR1 MDHEN and CDR2 SYDVKM. This CDR3 reads CASSFDIGATEAFF. The CDR3 nucleotides are TGTGCCAGCAGTTTCGACATTGGGGCCACTGAAGCTTTCTTT.

In this sample, this clone turned up a few times. The chain has TRBV2 and TRBJ1-1; TRBD1 agrees at 7 bases. This CDR3 contains 13 residues. The germline V gene has CDR1 SNHLY and CDR2 FYNNEI. The V gene end was trimmed by 6 bases and the J gene end by 6 bases; junction bases not matched to a gene: 7. In DNA, the CDR3 is TGTGCCAGCAGCTATGGGACAGTACCTGAAGCTTTCTTT. It is translated as CASSYGTVPEAFF.

This rearrangement joins TRBV6-1 to TRBJ2-7; 7 bases are a match to TRBD1. V was clipped by 7 bases and J by 0 bases; unmatched bases: 3. Germline CDR1 and CDR2: MNHNS and SASEGT. The CDR3 is 13 residues long. CDR3 nucleotides: TGTGCCAGCAAACAGGGGATCTCCTACGAGCAGTACTTC. Translation: CASKQGISYEQYF.

The chain combines TRBV6-5 with TRBJ2-2, with D possibly called TRBD1 or TRBD2 (5 bases each). V shed 5 bases and J shed 4 bases, with 11 bases lying between them. The CDR3 is 14 amino acids. Germline values: CDR1 MNHEY, CDR2 SVGAGI. CDR3 bases: TGTGCCAGCAGTCGGGACCGAAGCACCGGGGAGCTGTTTTTT. Its protein is CASSRDRSTGELFF.

The chain uses TRBV27 and TRBJ1-2; D unresolved. V lost 2 bases to trimming and J lost 3 bases, with 7 bases between them. The CDR3 sequence is 13 residues long. Germline V gives CDR1 MNHEY, CDR2 SMNVEV (reference sequence). CDR3 region: CASSLGRDYGYTF. The DNA of the CDR3 is TGTGCCAGCAGTTTAGGGAGGGACTATGGCTACACCTTC.

The chain combines TRBV4-3 with TRBJ1-5, with no clear D. Germline lookup yields CDR1 LGHNA and CDR2 YSLEER. Trimming took 0 bases from V and 7 from J, leaving 13 bases between them. The CDR3 covers 15 residues. Here the CDR3 reads CASSQDRIAGQPQHF. DNA of the CDR3: TGCGCCAGCAGCCAAGATCGTATCGCGGGACAGCCCCAGCATTTT.

In this sample, this clone turned up once. The chain uses TRBV5-5 and TRBJ2-3, with D possibly called TRBD1 or TRBD2 (6 bases each). The V gene lost 3 bases and the J gene lost 5 bases, with 13 bases spanning the gap. The germline V gene has CDR1 SGHKS and CDR2 YYEKEE (reference sequence). The CDR3 length is 14 residues. The CDR3 nucleotides are TGTGCCAGCAGCTGGAGGGACACCAAAGATACGCAGTATTTT. This encodes CASSWRDTKDTQYF.

This clone was observed once. This sequence joins TRBV27 and TRBJ2-7; perhaps TRBD1 as D (5 bases). The CDR3 loop spans 16 amino acids. Germline V lookup: CDR1 MNHEY, CDR2 SMNVEV (reference sequence). The V end lost 5 bases, the J end lost 0 bases, and 17 bases lay between the germline ends. The CDR3 sequence is CASSRQPRASSYEQYF. CDR3 nucleotide sequence: TGTGCCAGCAGTCGGCAGCCCAGGGCAAGCTCCTACGAGCAGTACTTC.

This clone was counted a few times. This chain connects TRBV7-7 to TRBJ2-7; D is unclear. The ends were cut back, 4 bases at V and 5 bases at J, with 12 bases in the middle. CDR1 is SSHAT and CDR2 is FNYEAQ in the germline V gene (reference sequence). The CDR3 has 13 residues. The CDR3 spells CASSSTSDDEQYF. The CDR3 bases are TGTGCCAGCAGCTCGACGTCCGACGACGAGCAGTACTTC.

This clone was seen a single time. V and J are TRBV14 and TRBJ1-2; the D is unclear. Deletions cut 1 base from V and 4 bases from J, with 13 bases between. The CDR3 spans 15 residues. Germline V gene data show CDR1 as SGHDN and CDR2 as FVKESK. CDR3 loop: CASSQGASFAYGYTF. CDR3 sequence (DNA): TGTGCCAGCAGCCAAGGGGCCAGCTTTGCCTATGGCTACACCTTC.

DNA of the CDR3: TGTGCCAGCAGCGACCATATGGGGACCCAGTACTTC. Translation gives CASSDHMGTQYF. The V gene is TRBV9, the J gene TRBJ2-5; D gene ambiguous. Trimming took 3 bases from V and 7 from J, leaving 10 bases between them. Germline V gives CDR1 SGDLS, CDR2 YYNGEE. The CDR3 runs 12 residues.

The V gene is TRBV6-5, the J gene TRBJ1-1; a possible D gene is TRBD1 (5 bases). The germline CDR1 and CDR2 sequences are MNHEY and SVGAGI. V lost 0 bases, J lost 3 bases, and 8 bases lay in between. The CDR3 spans 14 residues. This CDR3 is CASSYSQADTEAFF. The CDR3 nucleotides are TGTGCCAGCAGTTACTCACAGGCGGACACTGAAGCTTTCTTT.

The chain links TRBV27 to TRBJ2-7; D unclear. V was pared by 4 bases and J by 3 bases, with 16 bases between. Germline CDR1 and CDR2: MNHEY and SMNVEV (reference sequence). CDR3 size: 15 residues. The CDR3 is CASSYYSGLSYEQYF. For the CDR3, the DNA is TGTGCCAGCAGTTATTATTCGGGTCTTAGCTACGAGCAGTACTTC.

The V and J genes are TRBV11-3 and TRBJ2-7; D might be TRBD1 (6 bases). V was shortened by 2 bases and J by 2 bases, with 7 bases between the two germline ends. Germline CDR1 reads SGHNT; CDR2 reads YENEEA. This CDR3 spans 13 amino acids. As DNA, the CDR3 is TGTGCCAGCAGCTTACAGGGGACCTACGAGCAGTACTTC. Translating it yields CASSLQGTYEQYF.

This clone was counted a few times. The gene calls are TRBV7-8 and TRBJ2-7; 9 nucleotides line up with TRBD2. V shed 5 bases, J shed 2 bases, and the junction held 4 bases outside the gene matches. This CDR3 has 14 amino acids. Germline-derived CDR1 and CDR2 are SGHVS and FQNEAQ. The CDR3 sequence is CASSMTSGPYEQYF. CDR3 coding DNA: TGTGCCAGCAGCATGACTAGCGGACCCTACGAGCAGTACTTC.

The chain combines TRBV28 with TRBJ2-3; 7 bases agree with TRBD2. J gave up 0 bases and V 4 bases, and 7 bases lay outside the gene matches. The CDR3 is made up of 16 amino acids. CDR1 and CDR2 from the germline V gene are MDHEN and SYDVKM. DNA for the CDR3: TGTGCCAGCAGTTCCATGGGGGGAGGGAGCACAGATACGCAGTATTTT. It encodes CASSSMGGGSTDTQYF.

This chain links TRBV6-5 with TRBJ1-1; D uncertain. CDR3 size: 13 residues. Looked up from germline, CDR1 is MNHEY and CDR2 is SVGAGI. Between the trimmed V and J ends, which lost 5 bases and 1 base, there was a span of 8 bases. The DNA of the CDR3 is TGTGCCAGCAGTCAGACGGCGAACACTGAAGCTTTCTTT. Amino acid sequence: CASSQTANTEAFF.

In the case of this clone: The junction departs from the called germline gene at one end, perhaps through a read error. The chain combines TRBV6-1 with TRBJ2-7, with 8 bases fitting TRBD2. Germline loops: CDR1 MNHNS, CDR2 SASEGT. There are 15 residues in the CDR3. This CDR3 reads CASSAGRAGEYGQYF. DNA of the CDR3: TGTGCCAGCAGCGCCGGGCGAGCGGGAGAATACGGGCAGTACTTC.

This clone is deemed medium-sized. This chain links TRBV11-3 with TRBJ2-3; 9 nucleotides line up with TRBD1. The CDR3 length is 16 residues. V trimming: 4 bases; J trimming: 3 bases; junction bases outside the gene matches: 8. The germline gives CDR1 SGHNT, CDR2 YENEEA. The CDR3 loop reads CASSSRQGGRTDTQYF. The CDR3 region has the DNA TGTGCCAGCAGCTCGCGACAGGGGGGAAGGACAGATACGCAGTATTTT.

The V call is TRBV30, the J call TRBJ2-1, with D perhaps matching TRBD1 or TRBD2 (5 bases each). The ends were cut back, 0 bases at V and 6 bases at J, with 18 bases in the middle. This CDR3 is built from 16 residues. Germline lookup yields CDR1 GTSNPN and CDR2 SVGIG (reference sequence). The CDR3 sequence: CAWSVGDGPLTNEQFF. The CDR3 coding sequence is TGTGCCTGGAGTGTAGGGGACGGCCCCCTTACCAATGAGCAGTTCTTC.

J is TRBJ1-1 and V is TRBV6-1; no clear D gene. The V gene lost 1 base and the J gene lost 8 bases, with 8 bases spanning the gap. The CDR3 has 12 amino acids. Germline assignment: CDR1 MNHNS and CDR2 SASEGT. DNA of the CDR3: TGTGCCAGCAGTGAAGGTAGCAGGGAAGCTTTCTTT. As protein: CASSEGSREAFF.